The 22 T cell receptor beta chains presented below share a single source sample, sequenced in a study of blood T cell repertoires in COVID-19. The assay was immunoSEQ multiplex PCR, and TCRdb's table has in-frame clones only and misses some. The table lists about 180,000 clones, 86% of them singletons. Sequenced input: peripheral blood. These receptors originate from a woman in her 30s with active or convalescent COVID-19.

The chain's CDR3 is CASSSRQDGYTF. The CDR3 DNA sequence: TGTGCCAGCAGCTCTCGACAGGACGGCTACACCTTC. V is TRBV5-4 and J is TRBJ1-2, with D maybe TRBD1 (6 bases). Germline V lookup: CDR1 SGHNT, CDR2 YYREEE (reference sequence). CDR3 length equals 12 residues. The V end was cut by 3 bases, the J end by 8 bases, with 11 bases between.

The rearrangement joins TRBV28 to TRBJ2-7, with D perhaps TRBD2 (5 bases). Deletions cut 2 bases from V and 6 bases from J, with 14 bases between. The CDR3 length is 14 residues. CDR1 is MDHEN and CDR2 is SYDVKM in the germline V gene. The CDR3 is CASSLILTKFEQYF. CDR3 DNA sequence: TGTGCCAGCAGTTTAATCTTGACTAAGTTCGAGCAGTACTTC.

The genes are TRBV5-1 and TRBJ2-1; a weak D match, TRBD1 (5 bases). Trimming took 1 base from V and 0 from J, leaving 11 bases between them. The CDR3 totals 16 residues. Germline CDR1 SGHRS, CDR2 YFSETQ. The CDR3 loop is CASSLTGPSSYNEQFF. The CDR3 DNA reads as TGCGCCAGCAGCTTGACAGGCCCTAGCTCCTACAATGAGCAGTTCTTC.

This chain connects TRBV7-2 to TRBJ2-1, with 7 bases that match TRBD2. CDR3 length equals 13 residues. The V segment lost 5 bases and the J segment 8 bases; nucleotides outside the gene matches: 6. The germline V gene has CDR1 SGHTA and CDR2 FQGNSA. CDR3 nucleotide sequence: TGTGCCAGCAGCAAGGGACTATTGTATGAGCAGTTCTTC. The encoded protein is CASSKGLLYEQFF.

DNA for the CDR3: TGTGCCAGCAGTGCATTGAGGTATGACTATGGCTACACCTTC. Translating gives CASSALRYDYGYTF. The chain links TRBV2 to TRBJ1-2; no definite D call. V lost 4 bases and J 3 bases, leaving 12 bases between the germline ends. The length of the CDR3 is 14 residues. Germline V gene data show CDR1 as SNHLY and CDR2 as FYNNEI.

This clone was found once. The chain combines TRBV7-9 with TRBJ2-5, with 7 bases identical to TRBD1. CDR3 length: 15 amino acids. Germline V lookup: CDR1 SEHNR, CDR2 FQNEAQ (reference sequence). Germline trimming cut 3 bases from V and 0 bases from J; bases unmatched to any gene: 4. The CDR3 reads CASSLTTGYQETQYF. The CDR3, as DNA: TGTGCCAGCAGCTTGACGACAGGGTACCAAGAGACCCAGTACTTC.

This rearrangement joins TRBV19 to TRBJ1-3; D uncertain. The CDR3 loop spans 11 amino acids. Trimming took 3 bases from V and 16 from J, leaving 13 bases between them. Germline assignment: CDR1 LNHDA and CDR2 SQIVND (reference sequence). The CDR3 region is CASSISGLHYF. Written as DNA, the CDR3 is TGTGCCAGTAGTATCTCAGGTCTCCACTATTTT.

The CDR3: CASLFRRNTEAFF. CDR3 DNA: TGTGCGAGTCTTTTTAGGAGGAACACTGAAGCTTTCTTT. The V call is TRBV12-3 or TRBV12-4, the J call TRBJ1-1; no definite D call. The CDR3 has 13 amino acids.

As concerns this clone: Other DNA sequences of this sample code for an identical CDR3. The chain carries TRBV6-5 and TRBJ1-6; D remains ambiguous. Germline CDR1 MNHEY, CDR2 SVGAGI. The CDR3 runs to 13 residues. V was cut by 6 bases and J by 3 bases, with 6 bases left in between. The chain's CDR3 is CASSRGYNSPLHF. The CDR3 bases are TGTGCCAGCAGCCGGGGCTATAATTCACCCCTCCACTTT.

The V and J genes are TRBV29-1 and TRBJ2-7, with 10 positions matching TRBD1. This CDR3 has 15 amino acids. V gave up 0 bases and J gave up 5 bases; unmatched junction bases: 7. CDR1 is SQVTM, CDR2 ANQGSEA, per germline. The CDR3 nucleotides read TGCAGCGTTGAAGATCTGGAGACAGGGGGCAACGAGCAGTACTTC. As protein: CSVEDLETGGNEQYF.

V usage is TRBV29-1 and J usage is TRBJ2-5, with D possibly TRBD2 on 7 matching bases. The germline CDR1 and CDR2 sequences are SQVTM and ANQGSEA. V lost 4 bases, J lost 2 bases, and 14 bases lay in between. CDR3 length: 14 residues. The CDR3 here is CSVGAGAQQETQYF. CDR3 sequence (DNA): TGCAGCGTTGGGGCGGGGGCCCAGCAAGAGACCCAGTACTTC. The whole variable domain, filled in from reference TRBV29-1 and TRBJ2-5, reads SAVISQKPSRDICQRGTSLTIQCQVDSQVTMMFWYRQQPGQSLTLIATANQGSEATYESGFVIDKFPISRPNLTFSTLTVSNMSPEDSSIYLCSVGAGAQQETQYFGPGTRLLVL.

The chain is built from TRBV19 and TRBJ1-5, with TRBD1 matching over 7 bases. Germline V gene sequence: CDR1 LNHDA, CDR2 SQIVND (reference sequence). Germline trimming cut 2 bases from V and 6 bases from J; bases unmatched to any gene: 4. The CDR3 sequence is 14 residues long. Here the CDR3 reads CASSIKGASQPQHF. The DNA for the CDR3 is TGTGCCAGTAGTATAAAGGGGGCGAGTCAGCCCCAGCATTTT.

This chain connects TRBV14 to TRBJ2-7; 7 positions match TRBD2. The length of the CDR3 is 16 residues. Germline V gene lookup returns CDR1 SGHDN and CDR2 FVKESK. J lost 3 bases, V lost 0 bases, and 8 bases had no gene match. The CDR3 loop is CASSQELSAGYYEQYF. The DNA for the CDR3 is TGTGCCAGCAGCCAAGAATTATCAGCGGGATACTACGAGCAGTACTTC. The whole variable domain, remainder taken from reference TRBV14 and TRBJ2-7, is EAGVTQFPSHSVIEKGQTVTLRCDPISGHDNLYWYRRVMGKEIKFLLHFVKESKQDESGMPNNRFLAERTGGTYSTLKVQPAELEDSGVYFCASSQELSAGYYEQYFGPGTRLTVT.

The chain is built from TRBV27 and TRBJ1-1, with 9 bases that match TRBD1. The CDR3 is made up of 13 amino acids. Germline lookup yields CDR1 MNHEY and CDR2 SMNVEV (reference sequence). V was clipped by 6 bases and J by 5 bases; unmatched bases: 4. The CDR3 DNA is TGTGCCAGCAGGTTTGACAGGGGGACTGAAGCTTTCTTT. Protein sequence: CASRFDRGTEAFF.

The rearrangement joins TRBV6-1 to TRBJ2-2; perhaps TRBD2 as D (5 bases). Germline V gene data show CDR1 as MNHNS and CDR2 as SASEGT. V dropped 4 bases and J dropped 1 base, with 16 bases sitting between them. This CDR3 comprises 17 residues. The CDR3 sequence is CASSGGHGLGNTGELFF. The CDR3 nucleotides read TGTGCCAGCAGTGGAGGCCACGGACTGGGGAACACCGGGGAGCTGTTTTTT.

The chain employs TRBV29-1 and TRBJ2-1, with a tentative D call TRBD1 (5 bases). CDR1 and CDR2 (germline): SQVTM, ANQGSEA. Trimming cost V 4 bases and J 0 bases, with 10 bases left between them. CDR3 length: 14 amino acids. CDR3 protein: CSVGTFPSYNEQFF. CDR3 DNA sequence: TGCAGCGTTGGGACATTTCCCTCCTACAATGAGCAGTTCTTC.

V is TRBV18 and J is TRBJ2-1; 9 bases map to TRBD1. CDR1 and CDR2 from the germline V gene are KGHSH and LQKENI. V lost 4 bases to trimming and J lost 6 bases; unmatched junction nucleotides: 4. This CDR3 has 14 amino acids. The CDR3 loop reads CASSLDRGGNEQFF. As DNA, the CDR3 is TGTGCCAGCTCACTGGACAGGGGTGGCAATGAGCAGTTCTTC.

The chain combines TRBV2 with TRBJ2-5; TRBD1 aligns across 12 bases. V shed 5 bases, J shed 5 bases, and the junction held 3 bases outside the gene matches. The CDR3 is made up of 14 amino acids. Germline CDR1 SNHLY, CDR2 FYNNEI. The CDR3 DNA reads as TGTGCCAGCAGTCTGGGACAGGGGGCGGAGACCCAGTACTTC. It codes for CASSLGQGAETQYF.

This chain connects TRBV27 to TRBJ1-2; TRBD1 agrees at 7 bases. V lost 5 bases and J lost 7; bases outside the gene matches: 16. The CDR3 consists of 16 residues. CDR1 and CDR2 from the germline V gene are MNHEY and SMNVEV (reference sequence). The chain's CDR3 is CASSVKSSDRLGGYTF. The DNA of the CDR3 is TGTGCCAGCAGTGTCAAGTCGTCGGACAGGCTGGGTGGCTACACCTTC.

The chain combines TRBV2 with TRBJ1-6; 7 nucleotides agree with TRBD1. V shed 6 bases and J 1 base; nucleotides not matched to a gene: 12. CDR3 length: 18 amino acids. Per the germline V gene, CDR1 is SNHLY and CDR2 is FYNNEI. The CDR3 sequence: CASSPPRDSHSYNSPLHF. The CDR3 DNA reads as TGTGCCAGCAGCCCCCCCCGGGACAGCCATTCCTATAATTCACCCCTCCACTTT.

The genes are TRBV18 and TRBJ1-2, with D hard to call. Germline loops: CDR1 KGHSH, CDR2 LQKENI. The CDR3 is made up of 15 amino acids. Deletions cut 3 bases from V and 3 bases from J, with 14 bases between. Here the CDR3 reads CASSPSAALDYGYTF. As DNA, the CDR3 is TGTGCCAGCTCACCTTCTGCGGCTCTTGACTATGGCTACACCTTC.

The J gene is TRBJ1-1, the V gene TRBV5-6; 7 nucleotides agree with TRBD1. The CDR3 consists of 16 residues. The V gene's germline CDR1 is SGHDT and CDR2 YYEEEE. J lost 2 bases, V lost 1 base, and 8 bases had no gene match. As DNA, the CDR3 is TGTGCCAGCAGCTTGATGAGGGGGCGAATTAACACTGAAGCTTTCTTT. The encoded protein is CASSLMRGRINTEAFF.